The 26 T cell receptor beta chains below were found in one sample sequenced in a study of regulatory T cells in long-lasting Graves disease. The time point here: persistent/refractory GD, antithyroid drugs over 5 years with positive TRAb. Isolated PBMC RNA provided the starting material for the TCR library. Building the TCR beta libraries relied on iRepertoire HTBI primers, and CDR3 regions underwent Arm-PCR. Each CDR3 protein gets one entry after TCRdb re-called the multiplex PCR reads with MiXCR. This table holds approximately 440,000 distinct CDR3 sequences, around 24% found once. Source: peripheral blood mononuclear cells (PBMCs), taken when the disease was refractory, from a patient treated with antithyroid drugs. Receptors were obtained from a female donor with Graves disease.

This clonotype was seen more than once but under ten times. This chain links TRBV5-1 with TRBJ1-2; 8 bases agree with TRBD1. V trimming: 0 bases; J trimming: 2 bases; junction bases outside the gene matches: 3. Germline V gene lookup returns CDR1 SGHRS and CDR2 YFSETQ. This CDR3 region has 15 residues. CDR3 in amino acids: CASSLGQGINYGYTF. The CDR3 bases are TGCGCCAGCAGCTTGGGACAGGGGATAAACTATGGCTACACCTTC.

V usage is TRBV7-3 and J usage is TRBJ2-7; D may match TRBD1 or TRBD2 (5 bases each). In germline, CDR1 is SGHTA, CDR2 FQGTGA. The V end was cut by 5 bases, the J end by 2 bases, with 13 bases between. This CDR3 is 14 amino acids long. CDR3 sequence reads: CASSIPGPTYEQYF. CDR3 DNA sequence: TGTGCCAGCAGCATCCCGGGACCGACCTACGAGCAGTACTTC.

This clonotype was detected many times. This chain uses TRBV28 with TRBJ1-2; 9 positions agree with TRBD1. CDR1 MDHEN and CDR2 SYDVKM come from the germline V gene. This CDR3 has 16 amino acids. The V and J ends lost 6 bases and 0 bases, in that order; junction bases with no gene match: 8. CDR3: CASRPTRQGANYGYTF. The CDR3, as DNA: TGTGCCAGCAGACCCACTCGACAGGGGGCTAACTATGGCTACACCTTC.

This clonotype was seen at least ten times. The V and J genes are TRBV3-1 and TRBJ2-5; 7 bases are shared with TRBD2. The CDR3 covers 16 residues. The V gene's germline CDR1 is LGHDT and CDR2 YNNKEL (reference sequence). Trimming at V came to 5 bases and at J to 2 bases, leaving 11 bases not matched to a gene. CDR3 sequence reads: CASSSRLSGTQETQYF. CDR3 in DNA: TGTGCCAGCAGCTCCCGGCTGAGCGGGACTCAAGAGACCCAGTACTTC.

The chain uses TRBV7-6 and TRBJ2-7; perhaps TRBD1 as D (6 bases). Trimming took off 5 bases at V and 3 bases at J, with 14 bases between the two ends. The V gene's germline CDR1 is SGHVS and CDR2 FNYEAQ. The CDR3 spans 14 residues. The CDR3 nucleotides are TGTGCCAGCAGCCGACAGGCGCCGGACTACGAGCAGTACTTC. Translating gives CASSRQAPDYEQYF.

This clonotype came up a few times. V is TRBV19 and J is TRBJ1-5; unclear D gene. Germline assignment: CDR1 LNHDA and CDR2 SQIVND (reference sequence). CDR3 length equals 13 residues. Trimming took 8 bases from V and 0 from J, leaving 8 bases between them. The CDR3 spells CASGSVSNQPQHF. The CDR3 DNA follows: TGTGCCAGTGGCTCAGTTAGCAATCAGCCCCAGCATTTT.

CDR3 sequence: CAISEKLVVQETQYF. In DNA, the CDR3 is TGTGCCATCAGTGAGAAACTCGTCGTGCAAGAGACCCAGTACTTC. V is TRBV10-3 and J is TRBJ2-5; no clear D gene. CDR1 is ENHRY, CDR2 SYGVKD, per germline. Trimming removed 2 bases at V and 2 bases at J, with 12 bases between. The CDR3 runs 15 residues.

The J gene is TRBJ2-5, the V gene TRBV9; 9 bases are shared with TRBD2. The CDR3 is 16 residues long. Germline V gene lookup returns CDR1 SGDLS and CDR2 YYNGEE. The V gene end was trimmed by 0 bases and the J gene end by 2 bases; junction bases not matched to a gene: 5. In DNA, the CDR3 is TGTGCCAGCAGCGTAGGGGCGGGAGGGCCACAAGAGACCCAGTACTTC. Amino acid sequence: CASSVGAGGPQETQYF. Complete variable domain (other parts from reference TRBV9 and TRBJ2-5): DSGVTQTPKHLITATGQRVTLRCSPRSGDLSVYWYQQSLDQGLQFLIQYYNGEERAKGNILERFSAQQFPDLHSELNLSSLELGDSALYFCASSVGAGGPQETQYFGPGTRLLVL.

This sequence joins TRBV29-1 and TRBJ1-2; a weak D match, TRBD1 (5 bases). This CDR3 has 14 residues. Germline CDR1 reads SQVTM; CDR2 reads ANQGSEA. The CDR3 DNA reads as TGCGTGGGGGTTGATAGGCCAGAGTACGGAGGCTACACCTTC. Translating gives CVGVDRPEYGGYTF.

Regarding this clonotype: Since a much larger clone is just one base distant, this may be a read error. V gene TRBV20-1 combines with J gene TRBJ1-2, with 8 bases identical to TRBD1. The CDR3 contains 13 residues. V lost 0 bases and J lost 11; bases outside the gene matches: 8. CDR1 and CDR2 from the germline V gene are DFQATT and SNEGSKA (reference sequence). The CDR3 coding sequence is TGCAGTGCTAGAGAGGGACAGGCGAAGGGGTACACCTTC. Translating it yields CSAREGQAKGYTF.

The chain uses TRBV6-1 and TRBJ2-3; 8 bases line up with TRBD2. J was trimmed by 2 bases and V by 8 bases; bases with no gene match: 6. CDR1 and CDR2 from the germline V gene are MNHNS and SASEGT. The CDR3 loop spans 14 amino acids. The CDR3 is CASSLAENTDTQYF. The CDR3 DNA reads as TGTGCCAGCTCACTAGCGGAGAACACAGATACGCAGTATTTT.

This clonotype has only a few counts. The chain is built from TRBV24-1 and TRBJ2-5, with D tentatively TRBD2 (6 bases). Germline V lookup: CDR1 KGHDR, CDR2 SFDVKD. V dropped 6 bases and J dropped 0 bases, with 10 bases sitting between them. The CDR3 sequence is 14 residues long. CDR3 in DNA: TGTGCCACCAGTCGGCGGGAAGACCAAGAGACCCAGTACTTC. This gives the protein CATSRREDQETQYF.

This clonotype was seen many times. The chain employs TRBV12-3 or TRBV12-4 and TRBJ1-1; D remains ambiguous. V was cut by 6 bases and J by 4 bases, with 9 bases left in between. The CDR3 spans 12 residues. The CDR3: CASRTGVTEAFF. CDR3 coding DNA: TGTGCCAGCAGAACCGGGGTCACTGAAGCTTTCTTT.

This clonotype turned up a few times. This rearrangement joins TRBV7-8 to TRBJ1-2; D unclear. Germline V gives CDR1 SGHVS, CDR2 FQNEAQ. CDR3 length equals 13 residues. Trimming took 1 base from V and 6 from J, leaving 9 bases between them. CDR3 bases: TGTGCCAGCAGCTTAGGGTTTTGGGATGGCTACACCTTC. It codes for CASSLGFWDGYTF.

The chain uses TRBV20-1 and TRBJ1-4, with D perhaps TRBD1 (5 bases). This CDR3 has 15 amino acids. From germline, CDR1 is DFQATT and CDR2 SNEGSKA (reference sequence). V was shortened by 3 bases and J by 0 bases, with 11 bases between the two germline ends. CDR3 in amino acids: CSASPRVSTNEKLFF. The DNA for the CDR3 is TGCAGTGCTAGCCCCAGGGTTTCAACTAATGAAAAACTGTTTTTT.

This clonotype appeared many times. The CDR3 region is CASSLGSDIYTF. CDR3 in DNA: TGCGCCAGCAGCTTGGGCAGCGACATTTACACCTTC. The gene calls are TRBV5-1 and TRBJ1-2; D remains ambiguous. CDR3 length: 12 residues. Germline V CDR1 and CDR2: SGHRS, YFSETQ. V lost 0 bases, J lost 11 bases, and 11 bases lay in between.

V is TRBV5-1 and J is TRBJ2-5, with D unclear. The V end lost 4 bases, the J end lost 2 bases, and 18 bases lay between the germline ends. The CDR3 sequence is 16 residues long. Germline V lookup: CDR1 SGHRS, CDR2 YFSETQ. CDR3 DNA sequence: TGCGCCAGCAGCCAAATCCCACCCCGCACACAAGAGACCCAGTACTTC. It codes for CASSQIPPRTQETQYF.

This clonotype has only a few counts. This sequence joins TRBV20-1 and TRBJ2-7; 13 nucleotides match TRBD2. Trimming took 2 bases from V and 0 from J; bases not matched to a gene: 4. The V gene's germline CDR1 is DFQATT and CDR2 SNEGSKA (reference sequence). This CDR3 is built from 16 residues. The DNA of the CDR3 is TGCAGTGCTAGACGGTGGACTAGCGGGAGCTCCTACGAGCAGTACTTC. Protein sequence: CSARRWTSGSSYEQYF.

A few counts support this clonotype. The chain carries TRBV20-1 and TRBJ2-4, with D possibly being TRBD1 (5 bases). CDR1 and CDR2 (germline): DFQATT, SNEGSKA (reference sequence). The V end lost 1 base, the J end lost 7 bases, and 11 bases lay between the germline ends. The CDR3 length is 13 residues. In DNA form, the CDR3 reads TGCAGTGCTAGAGGGGCAGGGTGGAACATTCAGTACTTC. Its protein is CSARGAGWNIQYF.

This clonotype was observed a few times. J is TRBJ2-5 and V is TRBV20-1; D remains ambiguous. V lost 0 bases and J 0 bases, leaving 17 bases between the germline ends. The germline CDR1 and CDR2 sequences are DFQATT and SNEGSKA (reference sequence). The CDR3 consists of 17 residues. CDR3 sequence reads: CSARDPTPYKYQETQYF. The CDR3 nucleotides read TGCAGTGCTAGAGATCCCACCCCCTACAAGTACCAAGAGACCCAGTACTTC.

Of note for this clonotype: A much larger clonotype is one base distant, so this may be a read error. The final CDR3 position lacks the conserved phenylalanine or tryptophan, pointing to a likely read error. V is TRBV6-1 and J is TRBJ1-5, with no clear D. The V and J ends lost 4 bases and 0 bases respectively, with 7 bases between them. There are 14 residues in the CDR3. Germline lookup yields CDR1 MNHNS and CDR2 SASEGT. CDR3 region: CASSVGYSNQPQHS. Here the CDR3 DNA reads TGTGCCAGCAGTGTAGGATATAGCAATCAGCCCCAGCATTCT.

This clonotype has a count of ten or more. The V call is TRBV15, the J call TRBJ2-5; D is perhaps TRBD1 (6 bases). Germline-derived CDR1 and CDR2 are LNHNV and YYDKDF (reference sequence). The length of the CDR3 is 13 residues. V was pared by 1 base and J by 5 bases, with 8 bases between. The CDR3 coding sequence is TGTGCCACCAGCAGAGGGACAGTCGAGACCCAGTACTTC. The encoded protein is CATSRGTVETQYF.

A remark on this clonotype: A single base separates this from a much larger clone, so it may be a read error. This chain joins TRBV6-5 and TRBJ1-5; D gene unclear. The CDR3 is made up of 16 amino acids. CDR1 is MNHEY and CDR2 is SVGAGI in the germline V gene. CDR3 bases: TGTGCCTGCAGTTTGTCCTCAGTGGTGGGCAATCAGCCCCAGCATTTT. Residues: CACSLSSVVGNQPQHF.

The chain couples TRBV20-1 to TRBJ2-3; D may match TRBD1 or TRBD2 (5 bases each). Looked up from germline, CDR1 is DFQATT and CDR2 is SNEGSKA (reference sequence). This CDR3 is 15 amino acids long. Trimming pared 6 bases from V and 1 base from J, leaving 17 bases between. The CDR3 bases are TGCAGTGCCAGGGAAGGAGGACCCGGCACAGATACGCAGTATTTT. It encodes CSAREGGPGTDTQYF.

This clonotype has a handful of counts. The rearrangement links TRBV15 to TRBJ2-5; 7 bases are shared with TRBD1. Trimming cost V 2 bases and J 5 bases; bases outside gene matches: 5. Germline CDR1 reads LNHNV; CDR2 reads YYDKDF (reference sequence). This CDR3 is 14 amino acids long. This CDR3 reads CATSRTGTAETQYF. Here the CDR3 DNA reads TGTGCCACCAGCAGAACCGGGACAGCGGAGACCCAGTACTTC.

The chain carries TRBV7-2 and TRBJ2-7, with 10 bases fitting TRBD2. This CDR3 region has 15 residues. Germline values: CDR1 SGHTA, CDR2 FQGNSA. The V gene end was trimmed by 5 bases and the J gene end by 2 bases; junction bases not matched to a gene: 6. This CDR3 reads CASSLGTSDTYEQYF. CDR3 sequence (DNA): TGTGCCAGCAGCCTGGGGACTAGCGACACCTACGAGCAGTACTTC. The full variable domain, its missing parts supplied by reference TRBV7-2 and TRBJ2-7, is GAGVSQSPSNKVTEKGKDVELRCDPISGHTALYWYRQSLGQGLEFLIYFQGNSAPDKSGLPSDRFSAERTGGSVSTLTIQRTQQEDSAVYLCASSLGTSDTYEQYFGPGTRLTVT.